Listed here are 8 T cell receptor beta chains from one sample, sequenced in a study of spatial heterogeneity in lung cancer. TCRdb used MiXCR to reprocess the 5' RACE reads, holding one entry per CDR3 protein. The sample shows about 94,000 distinct CDR3 sequences, roughly a fifth of them seen only once. Time point defined: blood at routine non-recurrence follow-up after resection. The source was PBMCs, collected at follow-up. The receptors were gathered from a male donor with early-stage non-small cell lung cancer.

The chain recombines TRBV5-1 with TRBJ1-4, with a weak D call TRBD1 (6 bases). Deletions cut 2 bases from V and 3 bases from J, with 11 bases between. Germline CDR1 SGHRS, CDR2 YFSETQ. CDR3 size: 15 residues. CDR3 sequence: CASSLSDSSNEKLFF. CDR3 sequence (DNA): TGCGCCAGCAGCTTATCGGACAGCTCTAATGAAAAACTGTTTTTT.

This clonotype has just a few counts. The J gene is TRBJ2-1, the V gene TRBV27; 8 bases agree with TRBD1. Trimming cost V 6 bases and J 1 base; bases outside gene matches: 8. The CDR3 contains 16 residues. Germline values: CDR1 MNHEY, CDR2 SMNVEV (reference sequence). The CDR3, as DNA: TGTGCCAGCAGCTTACAGGGGGTCCCATCCTACAATGAGCAGTTCTTC. The encoded protein is CASSLQGVPSYNEQFF.

This chain connects TRBV20-1 to TRBJ2-1, with 10 bases aligning to TRBD2. Germline V CDR1 and CDR2: DFQATT, SNEGSKA (reference sequence). The CDR3 is 16 residues long. J gave up 0 bases and V 0 bases, and 2 bases lay outside the gene matches. The CDR3 bases are TGCAGTGCTAGAGAAGCGGGGGGGAGCTCCTACAATGAGCAGTTCTTC. This sequence encodes CSAREAGGSSYNEQFF.

This clonotype has ten or more counts. The chain is built from TRBV29-1 and TRBJ2-2, with 9 bases lining up with TRBD1. Germline trimming cut 5 bases from V and 1 base from J; bases unmatched to any gene: 5. CDR1 is SQVTM, CDR2 ANQGSEA, per germline. The CDR3 runs to 15 residues. CDR3 in DNA: TGCAGCGTTCAGTCGGGACAGGGGAACACCGGGGAGCTGTTTTTT. It yields the protein CSVQSGQGNTGELFF.

The rearrangement joins TRBV20-1 to TRBJ2-1, with D tentatively TRBD1 (5 bases). V was shortened by 6 bases and J by 4 bases, with 13 bases between the two germline ends. Germline assignment: CDR1 DFQATT and CDR2 SNEGSKA (reference sequence). The CDR3 totals 13 residues. CDR3: CSAQTESYNEQFF. The CDR3 coding sequence is TGCAGTGCCCAGACAGAGTCGTACAATGAGCAGTTCTTC.

The V call is TRBV7-6, the J call TRBJ1-4, with 7 bases identical to TRBD1. Germline V CDR1 and CDR2: SGHVS, FNYEAQ. The J segment lost 2 bases and the V segment lost 6 bases, leaving 3 bases of the junction unmatched. CDR3 length equals 14 residues. The chain's CDR3 is CASSSQGTNEKLFF. The CDR3 bases are TGTGCCAGCAGTTCACAGGGGACTAATGAAAAACTGTTTTTT.

This clonotype occurred a few times. The rearrangement links TRBV6-5 to TRBJ2-1; the match to TRBD2 covers 12 bases. Germline CDR1 MNHEY, CDR2 SVGAGI. This CDR3 has 22 amino acids. V was clipped by 0 bases and J by 5 bases; unmatched bases: 20. In DNA form, the CDR3 reads TGTGCCAGCAGTTACTCGATGGCCGGGGCTAGCGGGGGGGCCTTTTGGGACAATGAGCAGTTCTTC. Translating it yields CASSYSMAGASGGAFWDNEQFF.

This clonotype has a count of ten or more. One end of the junction varies from germline; a read error may be responsible. The gene calls are TRBV5-1 and TRBJ2-1, with D perhaps assigned TRBD1 or TRBD2 (5 bases each). CDR1 SGHRS and CDR2 YFSETQ come from the germline V gene. The CDR3 totals 15 residues. This CDR3 reads CASSLSGSSYNEQFF. As DNA, the CDR3 is TGTGCCAGCAGTTTATCAGGGAGCTCCTACAATGAGCAGTTCTTC.